This TCR beta chain stems from a study of OX40 agonist ivuxolimab in advanced cancers. Study overall: Treatment of patients was with ivuxolimab, an agonistic anti-OX40 (CD134) antibody. Notes on the study in general: Among the least clonally expanded were partial responders at 0.1-3.0 mg/kg. The investigators did not determine what antigen specificity the expanded peripheral T cells had.

Notes on this clone: As yet, its antigen is unknown. In the same sample, other DNA sequences code for this CDR3.

Baseline was the first blood sampling point, followed by cycle 4 day 1 and cycle 7 day 1. This table comes from immunoSEQ multiplex PCR, and its TCRdb copy is limited to in-frame clones, with some not included. The sample has about 48,000 clones; approximately 86% are singletons. Germline CDR1 reads WSHSY; CDR2 reads SAAADI. The V end was cut by 6 bases, the J end by 2 bases, with 3 bases between. The CDR3 runs to 11 residues. The sequencing used CD4+ or CD8+ T cells sorted from blood, collected in a trial of the OX40 agonist ivuxolimab. The clonotype was recovered from an adult with an advanced solid tumor such as melanoma, head and neck, liver or kidney cancer. The genes are TRBV10-2 and TRBJ2-3; D uncertain. DNA for the CDR3: TGCGCCAGCAGGAACACAGATACGCAGTATTTT. It specifies CASRNTDTQYF.